This T cell receptor (beta chain) originates from a study of T cell responses to AZD1222 COVID-19 vaccine (TCRdb year 2021). For the study in its entirety: AZD1222 recipients with second doses at about 4 weeks or about 12 weeks were pooled, because spike-specific TCR depth and breadth did not differ between schedules. Trial participants were enrolled by age into 18-55, 56-69 and 70-plus year subgroups, with roughly 160, 29 and 62 TCR-sequenced participants respectively. A total of over 230 trial participants underwent TCR sequencing, of whom approximately 200 had received two doses of AZD1222 and some 25 had received two doses of the MenACWY control vaccine.

Note on this clone: What antigen it recognizes has not been identified. Base qualities are not recorded, but no much larger clone differs from it by a single base.

The CDR3 regions of human TCRbeta chains were subjected to immunosequencing. On the authors' methods: TCRs in the repertoires were compared against a reference library of SARS-CoV-2-specific TCRs that had been generated with the MIRA antigen-specificity platform. Breadth was defined as the fraction of unique TCRs that were SARS-CoV-2-associated. Depth was defined as the fraction of total T cells that were SARS-CoV-2-associated. Using the MIRA data, each spike-specific TCR was mapped to the spike region that the TCR reacts to and placed in a CD4 or CD8 class. Log10-transformed breadth and depth values were compared by one-way ANOVA with Sidak's multiple comparisons tests. The clones in this table, taken by TCRdb from immuneACCESS, are in-frame only. Not every clone is retained; where verified, under half of the shortfall comes from an unresolved V gene, and the cause of the rest is unknown. D and trimming were read from the DNA, whereas the V and J calls and clone size are those reported in that table. This sample comprises 98,000 or so clones, roughly 90% of them detected only once. 18% of the sample lies in the top ten.

The CDR3 numbers 13 residues from cysteine through phenylalanine. The kept DNA is CDR3 alone, 39 bases in frame from the first base. Deletion took 6 bases off V and 0 bases off J, with a span of 8 bases between the germline ends. CDR1 and CDR2, per the germline V gene, are MNHEY and SVGAGI. Beyond this particular receptor, the publication reports: A significant rise in spike-specific TCR breadth and depth was observed after two AZD1222 doses relative to day 0 and relative to MenACWY recipients. Conclusions about previously exposed vaccinees are limited, since just 6 or 7 AZD1222 recipients were seropositive for SARS-CoV-2 at baseline. Reportedly, almost half of the unique spike-specific TCRs recognized epitopes lying outside the regions that are mutated in the B.1.351 and B.1.1.7 variants. CD4 TCRs associated with the vaccine covered the entire spike protein, and the dominant responses were in regions 160-218 and 743-854. No day 14 peak-response samples were available, so repertoires were characterized only after the peak T cell response. In the small 56-69-year group, the increase in depth fell short of significance, most likely because of low power. Participants were mostly white British, with more females than males. The authors suggested clonal diversity may have been underestimated.

Per the publication, the time point label means: baseline before first vaccination. The vaccinee samples were drawn from two UK trials, COV001 and COV002, one of which was a single-blind randomized controlled phase 2/3 trial testing AZD1222 (ChAdOx1 nCoV-19) in healthy adults. For TCRbeta chain sequencing, PBMC samples from trial participants were taken at day 0 and at day 28 after the second dose. The receptor chain draws on TRBV6-5 and TRBJ1-1; no D segment can be confidently identified. The sequencing here drew on peripheral blood, taken on day 0 of AZD1222 vaccination. The receptor was derived from an adult in good health. The nucleotide sequence is TGTGCCAGCAGGAGTGACATGAACACTGAAGCTTTCTTT. Translated, this is CASRSDMNTEAFF.